The rows below give T cell receptor beta chains drawn from one sample of a study of T cells in Graves' hyperthyroidism and ophthalmopathy. TCRdb reprocessed the multiplex PCR reads via MiXCR and lists one record per CDR3 protein. The sample lists about 740,000 distinct CDR3 sequences, roughly 15% occurring once. Specimen: blood. The source is a woman between 18 and 30 years old with Graves' hyperthyroidism. CDR3s leave out the opening cysteine and the closing phenylalanine or tryptophan.

V: TRBV30
J: TRBJ1-5
CDR3: AWSRTFDSNQPQH

V: TRBV20-1
J: TRBJ2-2
CDR3: SALAGLKGLAGINTGELF

V: TRBV20-1
J: TRBJ1-5
CDR3: SARIADGRGYGNQPQH

V: TRBV7-9
J: TRBJ2-3
CDR3: ASSLAGAPTQY

V: TRBV7-9
J: TRBJ2-1
CDR3: ASSPTSGISYNEQF

V: TRBV28
J: TRBJ2-3
CDR3: ASSTNLQY

V: TRBV3-1
J: TRBJ2-7
CDR3: ASSQDPGAGEQY

V: TRBV5-1
J: TRBJ1-4
CDR3: ASSRSGTTNEKLF

V: TRBV2
J: TRBJ2-1
CDR3: ASSTYHEQF

V: TRBV11-2
J: TRBJ2-7
CDR3: ASSTPLAASYEQY

V: TRBV4-3
J: TRBJ2-2
CDR3: ASSRGLANTGELF

V: TRBV20-1
J: TRBJ2-7
CDR3: SASRFYYEQY

V: TRBV28
J: TRBJ2-1
CDR3: ASSYPGLEGGFQF

V: TRBV9
J: TRBJ1-1
CDR3: ASRPGEGKNTEAF

V: TRBV18
J: TRBJ1-1
CDR3: ASSPPVRVRGRNTEAF